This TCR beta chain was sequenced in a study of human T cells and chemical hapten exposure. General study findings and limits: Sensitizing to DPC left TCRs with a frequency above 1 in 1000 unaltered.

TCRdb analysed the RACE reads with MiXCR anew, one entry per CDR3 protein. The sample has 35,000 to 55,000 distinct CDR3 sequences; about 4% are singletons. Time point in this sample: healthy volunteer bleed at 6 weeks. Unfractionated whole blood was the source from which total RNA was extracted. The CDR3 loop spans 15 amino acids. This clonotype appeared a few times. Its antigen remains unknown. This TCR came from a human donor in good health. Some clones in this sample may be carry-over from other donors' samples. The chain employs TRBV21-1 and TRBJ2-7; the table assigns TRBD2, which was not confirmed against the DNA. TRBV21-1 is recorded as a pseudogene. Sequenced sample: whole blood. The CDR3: CASSKVRWEAYEQYF. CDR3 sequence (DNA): TGTGCCAGCAGCAAAGTAAGATGGGAGGCCTACGAGCAGTACTTC.